What follows are 18 T cell receptor beta chains derived from one specimen sequenced in a study of human T cells and chemical hapten exposure. TCRdb called the RACE reads again in MiXCR, with one record for every CDR3 protein. The sample has around 100,000 distinct CDR3 sequences; roughly 10% are singletons. Specified time point: pre-sensitization, week 0. Stated treatment: therapeutic diphenylcyclopropenone sensitization with weekly scalp DPC. Sequencing was performed on whole blood, taken in connection with sensitization to the hapten diphenylcyclopropenone (DPC). These receptor sequences come from an older woman with alopecia areata. Some clones in this sample may be carry-over from other donors' samples.

This clonotype was seen ten or more times. The chain employs TRBV2 and TRBJ1-3; perhaps TRBD1 as D (5 bases). CDR1 is SNHLY, CDR2 FYNNEI, per germline. The CDR3 length is 16 residues. Trimming cost V 7 bases and J 2 bases, with 18 bases left between them. CDR3 region: CASTPQSPGAGNTIYF. CDR3 nucleotides: TGTGCCAGCACCCCCCAGAGCCCGGGGGCTGGAAACACCATATATTTT.

The chain has TRBV12-3 or TRBV12-4 and TRBJ1-1; D gene uncertain. Trimming stripped 7 bases from V and 3 bases from J, with 12 bases between. The CDR3 runs to 13 residues. The CDR3 is CASKALSDTEAFF. CDR3 bases: TGTGCCAGCAAGGCGTTATCGGACACTGAAGCTTTCTTT.

As concerns this clonotype: Given a much more abundant clone one base away, this may be a read error. This chain uses TRBV10-2 with TRBJ2-3; D ambiguous. This CDR3 region has 11 residues. The germline gives CDR1 WSHSY, CDR2 SAAADI. The CDR3 DNA reads TGCGCCAGCGCGGCGGCAGATGCGCAGTATTTT. Its translation is CASAAADAQYF.

This clonotype has ten or more counts. The gene calls are TRBV20-1 and TRBJ1-2; TRBD1 agrees at 10 bases. The V segment lost 0 bases and the J segment 7 bases; nucleotides outside the gene matches: 5. Germline V gene data show CDR1 as DFQATT and CDR2 as SNEGSKA (reference sequence). This CDR3 contains 14 residues. The CDR3: CSARDRQGAPGYTF. In DNA, the CDR3 is TGCAGTGCTAGAGATCGACAGGGGGCGCCTGGCTACACCTTC.

This clonotype has at least ten counts. This chain connects TRBV7-9 to TRBJ1-4, with TRBD1 matching over 8 bases. CDR3 size: 15 residues. Germline loops: CDR1 SEHNR, CDR2 FQNEAQ (reference sequence). J lost 3 bases, V lost 6 bases, and 6 bases had no gene match. The CDR3 sequence: CASSPDRGANEKLFF. The CDR3 DNA is TGTGCCAGCAGTCCAGACAGGGGAGCTAATGAAAAACTGTTTTTT. Full variable domain (missing parts from reference TRBV7-9 and TRBJ1-4): DTGVSQNPRHKITKRGQNVTFRCDPISEHNRLYWYRQTLGQGPEFLTYFQNEAQLEKSRLLSDRFSAERPKGSFSTLEIQRTEQGDSAMYLCASSPDRGANEKLFFGSGTQLSVL.

This clonotype was observed once. The chain is built from TRBV7-9 and TRBJ2-7; D might be TRBD2 (5 bases). This CDR3 region has 16 residues. Trimming cost V 3 bases and J 2 bases, with 17 bases left between them. CDR1 is SEHNR, CDR2 FQNEAQ, per germline (reference sequence). CDR3 nucleotide sequence: TGTGCCAGCAGCTTTTTCGCGAGCGGAAGGGCCTACGAGCAGTACTTC. This codes for CASSFFASGRAYEQYF.

This clonotype was recorded at least ten times. The chain uses TRBV7-9 and TRBJ2-1, with 9 bases lining up with TRBD2. With 5 bases clipped from V and 8 bases from J, the junction kept 13 bases outside the gene matches. Germline CDR1 SEHNR, CDR2 FQNEAQ (reference sequence). CDR3 length: 16 amino acids. CDR3 nucleotides: TGTGCCAGCAGCCCCCGGGGAGCGGGGGGAATCCATGAGCAGTTCTTC. Residues: CASSPRGAGGIHEQFF.

The chain carries TRBV5-1 and TRBJ2-7, with TRBD1 matching 7 bases. From germline, CDR1 is SGHRS and CDR2 YFSETQ. The trim removed 2 bases at V and 6 bases at J, leaving 8 bases unmatched. The CDR3 totals 14 residues. CDR3 nucleotide sequence: TGCGCCAGCAGCTTACAACCGACAGGGATCGAGCAGTACTTC. This sequence encodes CASSLQPTGIEQYF.

This clonotype was observed many times. The CDR3 loop reads CSATGANLPTDTQYF. The CDR3 DNA reads TGCAGTGCTACAGGAGCCAATCTACCCACAGATACGCAGTATTTT. The chain employs TRBV20-1 and TRBJ2-3, with unresolved D. V lost 4 bases and J lost 2, with 16 bases in between. Germline V gene data show CDR1 as DFQATT and CDR2 as SNEGSKA (reference sequence). The CDR3 runs to 15 residues.

Ten or more counts support this clonotype. This sequence joins TRBV4-1 and TRBJ1-5, with D possibly matching TRBD1 (6 bases). Germline V lookup: CDR1 MGHRA, CDR2 YSYEKL. The CDR3 consists of 18 residues. The V end was cut by 4 bases, the J end by 11 bases, with 30 bases between. The CDR3 sequence: CASSPNLTGKGSRGAQHF. The CDR3, as DNA: TGCGCCAGCAGCCCCAACCTCACAGGGAAGGGTTCCCGAGGAGCCCAGCATTTT.

This clonotype was detected only a few times. This chain connects TRBV6-2 or TRBV6-3 to TRBJ1-1, with D possibly matching TRBD1 (6 bases). The V gene's germline CDR1 is MNHEY and CDR2 SVGEGT. The CDR3 spans 17 residues. V lost 4 bases and J 3 bases, leaving 21 bases between the germline ends. CDR3 nucleotide sequence: TGTGCCAGCAGTTCCCCTCTGCAGGGGATGACTGACACTGAAGCTTTCTTT. Translated: CASSSPLQGMTDTEAFF.

This CDR3 is CASSPTGSENVITQYF. As DNA, the CDR3 is TGTGCCAGCTCACCGACCGGGTCCGAGAATGTAATTACGCAGTATTTT. This chain joins TRBV18 and TRBJ2-3; D call uncertain. The CDR3 is 16 residues long. Per the germline V gene, CDR1 is KGHSH and CDR2 is LQKENI. The V and J ends lost 3 bases and 8 bases respectively, with 21 bases between them.

The rearrangement joins TRBV30 to TRBJ1-5, with D hard to call. V dropped 3 bases and J dropped 6 bases, with 15 bases sitting between them. Germline-derived CDR1 and CDR2 are GTSNPN and SVGIG (reference sequence). This CDR3 spans 14 amino acids. The CDR3 loop reads CAWSPSMGGQPQHF. The CDR3 bases are TGTGCCTGGAGCCCGTCCATGGGAGGTCAGCCCCAGCATTTT.

The chain recombines TRBV7-9 with TRBJ1-2, with D maybe TRBD1 (6 bases). Trimming pared 3 bases from V and 8 bases from J, leaving 16 bases between. CDR1 SEHNR and CDR2 FQNEAQ come from the germline V gene (reference sequence). The CDR3 totals 14 residues. The CDR3 sequence is CASSFGGGGMGYTF. CDR3 DNA: TGTGCCAGCAGCTTCGGTGGCGGGGGCATGGGCTACACCTTC.

This clonotype was observed many times. The gene calls are TRBV3-1 and TRBJ2-3, with 9 bases fitting TRBD2. The CDR3 runs 15 residues. The junction had 7 bases not matched to a gene; V was cut back by 5 bases and J by 4 bases. The germline V gene encodes CDR1 LGHDT and CDR2 YNNKEL (reference sequence). The CDR3 sequence: CASSNVAGGPDTQYF. In DNA, the CDR3 is TGTGCCAGCAGCAACGTCGCGGGGGGGCCAGATACGCAGTATTTT.

The chain is built from TRBV29-1 and TRBJ1-2; 7 bases fit TRBD1. The ends lost 5 bases at V and 1 base at J; junction bases unmatched: 7. Germline V gene lookup returns CDR1 SQVTM and CDR2 ANQGSEA. This CDR3 has 14 amino acids. CDR3 amino acids: CSVRGTAINYGYTF. DNA for the CDR3: TGCAGCGTTAGGGGGACAGCGATTAACTATGGCTACACCTTC.

The chain joins TRBV29-1 to TRBJ1-3, with a possible D match to TRBD1 (5 bases). In germline, CDR1 is SQVTM, CDR2 ANQGSEA. The CDR3 totals 14 residues. Trimming shortened V by 5 bases and J by 3 bases, and 14 bases separated the two germline ends. The CDR3 region has the DNA TGCAGCGTTTTAGGGGTGGAAGTTGGAAACACCATATATTTT. This translates into CSVLGVEVGNTIYF.

In this sample, this clonotype turned up a few times. The chain employs TRBV29-1 and TRBJ2-1; a weak D match, TRBD1 (5 bases). This CDR3 is 13 amino acids long. Germline V gene data show CDR1 as SQVTM and CDR2 as ANQGSEA. Between the trimmed V and J ends, which lost 7 bases and 15 bases, there was a span of 25 bases. CDR3 region: CSASGKGPREWFF. CDR3 nucleotide sequence: TGCAGCGCTTCCGGCAAGGGGCCGCGAGAATGGTTCTTC.